This note documents a single T cell receptor (beta chain) sequence. Its antigen is not identified. Molecular barcoding with unique molecular identifiers was used for the TCRbeta library. TCRdb fed the PCR reads into MiXCR, producing one record per CDR3 protein. The table records about 470,000 distinct CDR3 sequences, roughly 43% of them present only once. The data derive from a study of T-cell reconstitution after alpha-beta-depleted transplantation in children. General study findings and limits: Some patients' high day-60 TCRbeta diversity was traced to surviving recipient T cells and thymic progenitors.

Germline V gene data show CDR1 as SEHNR and CDR2 as FQNEAQ (reference sequence). The CDR3 is 15 residues long. Unmatched junction bases numbered 10, after V lost 8 bases and J lost 7 bases. The starting material was PBMCs, obtained before TCRalphabeta/CD19-depleted stem cell transplant. The clonotype originates from a girl aged 2-15 years with aplastic anemia, due to receive a stem cell transplant. The chain uses TRBV7-9 and TRBJ2-1, with 11 bases lining up with TRBD2. This chain's CDR3 is CASGYSGGARNEQFF. Here the CDR3 DNA reads TGTGCCAGCGGGTATAGCGGGGGGGCTCGGAATGAGCAGTTCTTC.